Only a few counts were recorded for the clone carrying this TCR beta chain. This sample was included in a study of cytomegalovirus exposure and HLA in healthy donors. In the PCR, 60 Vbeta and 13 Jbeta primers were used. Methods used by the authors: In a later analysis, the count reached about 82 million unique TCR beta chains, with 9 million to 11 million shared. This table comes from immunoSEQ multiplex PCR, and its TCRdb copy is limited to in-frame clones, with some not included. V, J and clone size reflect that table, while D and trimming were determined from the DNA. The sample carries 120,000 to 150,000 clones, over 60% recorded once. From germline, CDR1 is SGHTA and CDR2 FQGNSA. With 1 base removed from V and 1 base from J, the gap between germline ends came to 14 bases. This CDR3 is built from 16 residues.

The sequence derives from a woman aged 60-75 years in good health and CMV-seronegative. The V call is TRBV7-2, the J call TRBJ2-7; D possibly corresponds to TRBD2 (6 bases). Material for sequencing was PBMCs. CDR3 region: CASSLVGAGLSYEQYF. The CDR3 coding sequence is TGTGCCAGCAGCTTAGTTGGTGCGGGATTGTCCTACGAGCAGTACTTC. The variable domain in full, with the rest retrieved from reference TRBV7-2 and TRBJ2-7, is GAGVSQSPSNKVTEKGKDVELRCDPISGHTALYWYRQSLGQGLEFLIYFQGNSAPDKSGLPSDRFSAERTGGSVSTLTIQRTQQEDSAVYLCASSLVGAGLSYEQYFGPGTRLTVT.